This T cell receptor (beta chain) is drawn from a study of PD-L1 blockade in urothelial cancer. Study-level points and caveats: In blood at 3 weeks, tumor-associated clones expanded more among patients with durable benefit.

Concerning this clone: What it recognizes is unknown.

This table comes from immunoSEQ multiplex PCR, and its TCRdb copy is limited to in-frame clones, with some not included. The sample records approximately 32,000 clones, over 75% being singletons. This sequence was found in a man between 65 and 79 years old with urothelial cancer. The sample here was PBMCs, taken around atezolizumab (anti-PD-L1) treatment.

The CDR3 DNA follows: TGTGCCAGCAGCTTAAAGACTAGCGGGAGCGGTGGGGCCAACGTCCTGACTTTC. Translated, it gives CASSLKTSGSGGANVLTF. The rearrangement uses TRBV7-2 and TRBJ2-6; 12 bases are shared with TRBD2. Trimming took 2 bases from V and 3 from J; bases not matched to a gene: 5. The length of the CDR3 is 18 residues. Germline CDR1 reads SGHTA; CDR2 reads FQGNSA.